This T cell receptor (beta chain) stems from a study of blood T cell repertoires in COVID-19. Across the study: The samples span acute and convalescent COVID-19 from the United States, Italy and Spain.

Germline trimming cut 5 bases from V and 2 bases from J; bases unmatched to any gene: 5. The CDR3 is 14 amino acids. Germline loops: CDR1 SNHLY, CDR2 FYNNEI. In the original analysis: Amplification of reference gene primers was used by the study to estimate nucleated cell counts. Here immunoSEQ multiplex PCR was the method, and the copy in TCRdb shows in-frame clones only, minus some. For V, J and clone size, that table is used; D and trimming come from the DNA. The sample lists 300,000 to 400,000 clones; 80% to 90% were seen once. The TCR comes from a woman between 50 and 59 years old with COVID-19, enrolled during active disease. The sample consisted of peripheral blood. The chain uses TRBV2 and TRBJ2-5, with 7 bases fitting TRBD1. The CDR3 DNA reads TGTGCCAGCAGTCGACAGGGCTCGCAAGAGACCCAGTACTTC. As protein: CASSRQGSQETQYF.